This T cell receptor (beta chain) was captured by sequencing in a study of blood T cell repertoires in COVID-19. Study as a whole: Samples came from the United States, Italy and Spain, spanning acute and convalescent COVID-19.

Trimming stripped 1 base from V and 5 bases from J, with 8 bases between. The CDR3 has 14 residues. Looked up from germline, CDR1 is MGHRA and CDR2 is YSYEKL. This clone turned up a few times. Per the original data handling: It was from reference gene primer amplification that nucleated cell counts were estimated. Generated by immunoSEQ multiplex PCR, the TCRdb table keeps only in-frame clones and is missing some. Clonal size and the V and J genes are those of that table, whereas D and trimming came from the DNA. The sample lists approximately 140,000 clones; 84% were seen once. Sequenced: PBMCs or T cells enriched from blood (not recorded which). This sequence originates from a woman aged 45-60 years with acute COVID-19. The rearrangement uses TRBV4-1 and TRBJ1-4; D not resolved. The CDR3 nucleotides read TGCGCCAGCAGCCAAGCTTCCCAGAATGAAAAACTGTTTTTT. Translation: CASSQASQNEKLFF.